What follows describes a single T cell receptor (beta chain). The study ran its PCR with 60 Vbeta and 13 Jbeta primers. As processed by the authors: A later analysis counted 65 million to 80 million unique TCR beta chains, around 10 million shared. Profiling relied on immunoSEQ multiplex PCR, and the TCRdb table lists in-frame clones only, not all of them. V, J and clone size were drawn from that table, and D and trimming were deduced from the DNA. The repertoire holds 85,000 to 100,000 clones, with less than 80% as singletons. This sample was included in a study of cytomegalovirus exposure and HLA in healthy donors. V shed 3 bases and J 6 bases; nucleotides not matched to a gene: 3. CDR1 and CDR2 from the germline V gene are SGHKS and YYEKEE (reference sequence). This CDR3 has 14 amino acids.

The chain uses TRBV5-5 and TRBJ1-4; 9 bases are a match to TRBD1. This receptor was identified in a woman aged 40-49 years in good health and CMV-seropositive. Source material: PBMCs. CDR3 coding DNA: TGTGCCAGCAGCTGGGACAGGGTGGATGAAAAACTGTTTTTT. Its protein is CASSWDRVDEKLFF. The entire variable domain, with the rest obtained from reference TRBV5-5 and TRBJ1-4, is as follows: DAGVTQSPTHLIKTRGQQVTLRCSPISGHKSVSWYQQVLGQGPQFIFQYYEKEERGRGNFPDRFSARQFPNYSSELNVNALLLGDSALYLCASSWDRVDEKLFFGSGTQLSVL.